A selection of T cell receptor beta chains follows, all from one sample in a study of cytomegalovirus exposure and HLA in healthy donors. Some clones are missing from TCRdb's copy, which holds only in-frame ones; the method was immunoSEQ multiplex PCR. This table has 55,000 to 70,000 clones, approximately 80% appearing once. The sample consisted of PBMCs. These receptors were obtained from a male donor in good health and CMV-seronegative. Each CDR3 is given without its conserved first and last residue.

V	length	J	CDR3
TRBV6-1	11	TRBJ1-5	AGGTVDNQPQH
TRBV9	11	TRBJ1-2	ASSEEDRKGYT
TRBV11-2	12	TRBJ2-7	ANSPQFSSYEQY
TRBV7-8	12	TRBJ2-5	ASSPMGQGKTQY
TRBV4-1	16	TRBJ1-4	ASSQGDRFMDTNEKLF
TRBV11-2	11	TRBJ2-1	ASKWRGDNEQF
TRBV14	14	TRBJ2-7	ASSHQAGGVLHEQY
TRBV19	11	TRBJ2-7	ASRREFDYEQY
TRBV4-3	17	TRBJ1-4	ASSQDTGTGSSTNEKLF
TRBV23-1	15	TRBJ1-5	ASSQSGRSPGWQPQH
TRBV7-9	14	TRBJ1-1	ASRRTGNIMNTEAF
TRBV5-4	11	TRBJ1-2	ASSPRQGRGYT
TRBV5-4	13	TRBJ1-2	ASSLGTGGNYGYT
TRBV7-2	13	TRBJ1-4	ASSSTTHSNEKLF
TRBV7-8	13	TRBJ2-7	ASSPRTGTSNEQY
TRBV10-3	11	TRBJ1-1	AALPLGGTEAF
TRBV19	15	TRBJ2-2	ASSILGGGVSTGELF
TRBV7-2	14	TRBJ2-3	ASSPGLAGGTDTQY
TRBV7-2	12	TRBJ2-7	ASSPGGGADEQY
TRBV30	12	TRBJ1-1	AWSHRTGNTEAF
TRBV27	13	TRBJ1-1	ASSRPGGLNTEAF
TRBV30	10	TRBJ2-1	AWSVQGNEQF
TRBV7-3	13	TRBJ2-7	ASSAAGTGFNEQY
TRBV9	12	TRBJ2-6	ASATLEWANVLT
TRBV4-1	14	TRBJ1-1	ASSQDGRGLNTEAF
TRBV5-5	15	TRBJ1-5	ASSWSPLVASNQPQH
TRBV4-2	15	TRBJ2-2	ASSQGVMGGRTGELF
TRBV30	12	TRBJ2-7	AWSAEPGDYEQY
TRBV5-4	12	TRBJ1-4	ASSPGGTNEKLF
TRBV6-4	14	TRBJ2-1	ASSDSHGTSYNEQF
TRBV5-6	9	TRBJ2-5	ASSNGETQY
TRBV30	13	TRBJ1-3	AWNFGLSSGNTIY
TRBV20-1	9	TRBJ2-1	SARSFNEQF